These T cell receptor beta chains were read from a single sample in a study of blood T cell repertoires in COVID-19. The protocol was immunoSEQ multiplex PCR, while the TCRdb copy is restricted to in-frame clones and leaves out a portion. The table shows around 70,000 clones, with 80% to 90% occurring only once. Material for sequencing was peripheral blood. Receptor source: an elderly woman with active or convalescent COVID-19. CDR3s include the opening cysteine and the closing phenylalanine or tryptophan. A D gene is named only where the DNA matches it firmly. Rows may omit the clone size; those that give it use once, few, many or a size class.

J | V | size | length | D | CDR3 | DNA
TRBJ2-6 | TRBV6-5 | - | 15 | TRBD2 | CASSRGVSGANVLTF | TGTGCCAGCAGCCGGGGGGTCTCTGGGGCCAACGTCCTGACTTTC
TRBJ1-1 | TRBV10-3 | once | 18 | TRBD1 | CAISGPGSGGSLATEAFF | TGTGCCATCAGTGGGCCTGGGTCAGGGGGCTCATTGGCCACTGAAGCTTTCTTT
TRBJ2-5 | TRBV7-9 | few | 14 | - | CASSPHRVEETQYF | TGTGCCAGCAGCCCCCACAGGGTCGAAGAGACCCAGTACTTC
TRBJ2-1 | TRBV29-1 | - | 14 | - | CSVMERSSYNEQFF | TGCAGCGTTATGGAGCGTTCGTCCTACAATGAGCAGTTCTTC
TRBJ2-7 | TRBV27 | - | 13 | - | CASPAQGYHEQYF | TGTGCCAGCCCAGCGCAGGGCTACCACGAGCAGTACTTC
TRBJ1-2 | TRBV18 | - | 17 | TRBD1 | CASSPTDRGFANYGYTF | TGTGCCAGCTCACCAACTGACAGGGGGTTCGCTAACTATGGCTACACCTTC
TRBJ2-7 | TRBV28 | many | 10 | - | CASSTYEQYF | TGTGCCAGCAGCACCTACGAGCAGTACTTC
TRBJ1-4 | TRBV21-1 | - | 16 | - | CASSIRQGRTNEKLFF | TGTGCCAGCAGCATCCGACAGGGGCGTACTAATGAAAAACTGTTTTTT
TRBJ1-2 | TRBV19 | - | 15 | - | CASSAGQFRIYGYTF | TGTGCCAGTAGTGCCGGACAGTTTAGGATCTATGGCTACACCTTC
TRBJ2-1 | TRBV24-1 | once | 12 | - | CATSDDRNEQFF | TGTGCCACCAGTGACGACAGGAATGAGCAGTTCTTC
TRBJ2-3 | TRBV18 | few | 16 | TRBD2 | CASSSERGPPMETQYF | TGTGCCAGCTCTTCCGAGCGGGGCCCACCGATGGAAACGCAGTATTTT
TRBJ1-2 | TRBV24-1 | - | 13 | - | CATSTGQGYGYTF | TGTGCCACCAGCACCGGACAAGGCTATGGCTACACCTTC